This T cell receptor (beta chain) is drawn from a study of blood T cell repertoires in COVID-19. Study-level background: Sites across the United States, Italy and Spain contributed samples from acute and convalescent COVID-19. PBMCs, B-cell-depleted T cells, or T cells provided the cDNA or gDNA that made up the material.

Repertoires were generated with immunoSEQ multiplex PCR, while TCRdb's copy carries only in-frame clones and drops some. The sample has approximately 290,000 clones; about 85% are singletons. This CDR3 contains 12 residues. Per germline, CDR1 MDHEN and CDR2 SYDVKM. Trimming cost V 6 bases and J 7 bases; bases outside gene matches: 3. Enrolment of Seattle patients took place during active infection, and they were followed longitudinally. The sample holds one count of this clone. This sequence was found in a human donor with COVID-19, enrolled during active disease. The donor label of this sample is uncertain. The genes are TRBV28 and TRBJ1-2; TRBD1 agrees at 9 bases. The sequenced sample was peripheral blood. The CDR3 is CASRGQGLGYTF. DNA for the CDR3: TGTGCCAGCAGGGGACAGGGTCTTGGCTACACCTTC.